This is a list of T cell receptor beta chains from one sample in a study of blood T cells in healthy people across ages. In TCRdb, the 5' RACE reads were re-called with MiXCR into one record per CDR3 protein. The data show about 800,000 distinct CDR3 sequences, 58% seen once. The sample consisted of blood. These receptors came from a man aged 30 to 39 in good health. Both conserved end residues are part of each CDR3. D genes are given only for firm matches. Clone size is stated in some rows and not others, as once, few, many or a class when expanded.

CDR3: CASSSYNQGFGVYEQYF
DNA: TGTGCCAGCAGCTCATATAATCAGGGGTTTGGAGTTTACGAGCAGTACTTC
V: TRBV7-2
size: once
D: -
J: TRBJ2-7

CDR3: CASSPLPMGDEQFF
DNA: TGTGCCAGCAGCCCCTTGCCCATGGGAGATGAGCAGTTCTTC
V: TRBV7-7
size: few
D: -
J: TRBJ2-1

CDR3: CASSQERERSTDTQYF
DNA: TGTGCCAGCAGCCAAGAGAGGGAAAGAAGCACAGATACGCAGTATTTT
V: TRBV4-2
size: -
D: -
J: TRBJ2-3

CDR3: CASSAFLSGGHEQYF
DNA: TGTGCCAGCAGTGCTTTCCTGTCAGGGGGACACGAGCAGTACTTC
V: TRBV6-5
size: -
D: TRBD1
J: TRBJ2-7

CDR3: CATSRDMYEQYF
DNA: TGTGCCACCAGCAGAGATATGTACGAGCAGTACTTC
V: TRBV15
size: -
D: -
J: TRBJ2-7

CDR3: CASSQDRGGSHQETQYF
DNA: TGTGCCAGCAGCCAAGATCGCGGGGGGAGCCACCAAGAGACCCAGTACTTC
V: TRBV4-2
size: -
D: TRBD2
J: TRBJ2-5

CDR3: CASSRSGGSSTEAFF
DNA: TGTGCCAGCAGCCGTTCAGGGGGCAGCAGTACTGAAGCTTTCTTT
V: TRBV7-9
size: -
D: TRBD1
J: TRBJ1-1

CDR3: CASSPSGGRSKDHGYTF
DNA: TGTGCCAGCAGCCCATCAGGGGGGCGTTCGAAAGACCATGGCTACACCTTC
V: TRBV28
size: -
D: TRBD1
J: TRBJ1-2

CDR3: CASRIGDSDNEQFF
DNA: TGTGCCAGTAGAATAGGGGACAGCGACAATGAGCAGTTCTTC
V: TRBV12-3/TRBV12-4
size: -
D: TRBD1
J: TRBJ2-1

CDR3: CASSTNRGGFQETQYF
DNA: TGTGCCAGCAGTACAAACAGGGGGGGATTCCAAGAGACCCAGTACTTC
V: TRBV28
size: few
D: -
J: TRBJ2-5

CDR3: CASRAGYEQYF
DNA: TGTGCCAGCAGAGCGGGGTACGAGCAGTACTTC
V: TRBV7-9
size: few
D: TRBD2
J: TRBJ2-7

CDR3: CASSPPTGGRDEQYF
DNA: TGTGCCAGCAGCCCTCCGACAGGGGGTCGGGACGAGCAGTACTTC
V: TRBV7-9
size: few
D: TRBD1
J: TRBJ2-7

CDR3: CATSRQLAISTDTQYF
DNA: TGTGCCACCAGCAGACAACTAGCGATTAGCACAGATACGCAGTATTTT
V: TRBV15
size: few
D: TRBD2
J: TRBJ2-3

CDR3: CASSFTAVPTDTQYF
DNA: TGTGCCAGCAGCTTTACTGCCGTGCCCACAGATACGCAGTATTTT
V: TRBV7-2
size: -
D: -
J: TRBJ2-3

CDR3: CASSQTSGGLDEQFF
DNA: TGTGCCAGCAGCCAGACTAGCGGGGGCCTGGATGAGCAGTTCTTC
V: TRBV3-1
size: -
D: TRBD2
J: TRBJ2-1

CDR3: CVSSFFRGVETQYF
DNA: TGTGTCAGCAGCTTCTTTAGGGGCGTAGAGACCCAGTACTTC
V: TRBV11-2
size: -
D: -
J: TRBJ2-5

CDR3: CASSRSAGYEQYF
DNA: TGTGCCAGCAGCCGGAGCGCGGGTTACGAGCAGTACTTC
V: TRBV6-5
size: many
D: -
J: TRBJ2-7

CDR3: CASSLAELSRTEAFF
DNA: TGTGCCAGCAGCTTAGCAGAGTTAAGCCGCACTGAAGCTTTCTTT
V: TRBV7-2
size: -
D: -
J: TRBJ1-1

CDR3: CASSYMINRDGRRGYTF
DNA: TGTGCCAGCAGTTACATGATCAACCGGGACGGACGACGCGGCTACACCTTC
V: TRBV6-5
size: -
D: -
J: TRBJ1-2

CDR3: CASSQEISRGSETQYF
DNA: TGCGCCAGCAGCCAAGAAATCTCCAGGGGGTCAGAGACCCAGTACTTC
V: TRBV4-3
size: few
D: TRBD1
J: TRBJ2-5

CDR3: CSVRDLGGNEQFF
DNA: TGCAGCGTGAGGGATCTAGGGGGAAATGAGCAGTTCTTC
V: TRBV29-1
size: once
D: -
J: TRBJ2-1

CDR3: CAISDQQGNEQYF
DNA: TGTGCCATCAGTGACCAACAGGGGAACGAGCAGTACTTC
V: TRBV10-3
size: few
D: TRBD1
J: TRBJ2-7

CDR3: CASSFQTSPGELFF
DNA: TGTGCCAGCAGCTTCCAAACTAGCCCCGGGGAGCTGTTTTTT
V: TRBV7-2
size: -
D: -
J: TRBJ2-2

CDR3: CASIESGRPIDTQYF
DNA: TGTGCCAGCATTGAGTCGGGACGTCCCATTGATACGCAGTATTTT
V: TRBV6-1
size: -
D: -
J: TRBJ2-3

CDR3: CASSLPQKEHEQYF
DNA: TGTGCCAGCAGCTTACCACAAAAGGAGCACGAGCAGTACTTC
V: TRBV7-9
size: -
D: -
J: TRBJ2-7

CDR3: CASSPQSGGPPYNGQFF
DNA: TGTGCCAGCAGCCCACAGTCCGGGGGCCCCCCTTACAATGGGCAGTTCTTC
V: TRBV7-2
size: -
D: -
J: TRBJ2-1

CDR3: CASSWIGQEGQYF
DNA: TGCGCCAGCAGCTGGATTGGACAGGAAGGGCAGTACTTC
V: TRBV5-1
size: -
D: TRBD1
J: TRBJ2-7

CDR3: CASSFFYGPDFNTEAFF
DNA: TGTGCCAGCAGCTTTTTTTATGGGCCCGACTTTAACACTGAAGCTTTCTTT
V: TRBV7-8
size: once
D: -
J: TRBJ1-1

CDR3: CSARTGTGETQYF
DNA: TGCAGTGCTAGGACGGGCACGGGAGAGACCCAGTACTTC
V: TRBV20-1
size: few
D: -
J: TRBJ2-5

CDR3: CASSLEARTASTDTQYF
DNA: TGTGCCAGCAGCTTAGAGGCCCGGACAGCTAGCACAGATACGCAGTATTTT
V: TRBV7-3
size: -
D: -
J: TRBJ2-3

CDR3: CASRPAGGSYGYTF
DNA: TGTGCCAGCAGACCCGCAGGGGGCAGCTATGGCTACACCTTC
V: TRBV6-6
size: -
D: TRBD1
J: TRBJ1-2

CDR3: CSAGPGSGGNTDTQYF
DNA: TGCAGTGCCGGCCCGGGTAGCGGGGGGAACACAGATACGCAGTATTTT
V: TRBV20-1
size: -
D: TRBD2
J: TRBJ2-3

CDR3: CAIRRTEQNSPLHF
DNA: TGTGCCATCAGGAGGACAGAACAGAATTCACCCCTCCACTTT
V: TRBV10-3
size: few
D: -
J: TRBJ1-6